Below are 18 T cell receptor beta chains sequenced from a single sample in a study of shared clonotypes between healthy human individuals. CD45RO-negative CD8 cells positively selected for CCR7 made up the naive population, which excluded terminally differentiated effector memory CD45RA+ cells. The table came from immunoSEQ multiplex PCR; TCRdb's copy has only in-frame clones and leaves some out. The table records about 820,000 clones, about 91% of them present only once. The sample taken for sequencing was naive CD8+ T cells sorted from blood. The source of these receptors is a man younger than 40 in good health.

The chain has TRBV9 and TRBJ2-1, with 12 bases aligning to TRBD2. With 7 bases clipped from V and 1 base from J, the junction kept 15 bases outside the gene matches. The length of the CDR3 is 19 residues. The germline V gene has CDR1 SGDLS and CDR2 YYNGEE. CDR3 sequence (DNA): TGTGCCAGCGGTTCAGGTTCGACTAGCGGGAGTGGATCCTACAATGAGCAGTTCTTC. It is translated as CASGSGSTSGSGSYNEQFF.

There are many counts of this clone. This same CDR3 is encoded by further DNA sequences in the sample. CDR3 coding DNA: TGTGCCAGCAGCGGTTATGCTCTTAGCTCCTACAATGAGCAGTTCTTC. Its protein is CASSGYALSSYNEQFF. V is TRBV9 and J is TRBJ2-1; D ambiguous. CDR1 is SGDLS and CDR2 is YYNGEE in the germline V gene. This CDR3 is built from 16 residues. V lost 3 bases, J lost 0 bases, and 13 bases lay in between.

The CDR3 here is CASSLAGEGETQYF. The CDR3 DNA reads TGTGCCAGCAGTTTAGCGGGAGAGGGGGAGACCCAGTACTTC. The rearrangement joins TRBV28 to TRBJ2-5; 7 bases map to TRBD2. CDR3 length: 14 amino acids. V lost 2 bases to trimming and J lost 5 bases; unmatched junction nucleotides: 5. Germline V CDR1 and CDR2: MDHEN, SYDVKM.

The chain combines TRBV7-9 with TRBJ2-2; D may be TRBD2 (5 bases). Germline V gene lookup returns CDR1 SEHNR and CDR2 FQNEAQ (reference sequence). Trimming cost V 5 bases and J 1 base, with 14 bases left between them. The CDR3 sequence is 16 residues long. This chain's CDR3 is CASSPEQRMNTGELFF. CDR3 DNA sequence: TGTGCCAGCAGCCCCGAGCAGCGGATGAACACCGGGGAGCTGTTTTTT.

This chain uses TRBV29-1 with TRBJ2-7; TRBD2 aligns across 13 bases. The CDR3 extends over 15 amino acids. Germline assignment: CDR1 SQVTM and CDR2 ANQGSEA. V dropped 4 bases and J dropped 0; count of bases not matched to a gene: 3. The CDR3 DNA sequence: TGCAGCGTTGGGAGGACTAGCGGGAGCTCCTACGAGCAGTACTTC. Residues: CSVGRTSGSSYEQYF.

The V and J genes are TRBV7-6 and TRBJ2-7, with a possible D match to TRBD1 (5 bases). The CDR3 contains 15 residues. Looked up from germline, CDR1 is SGHVS and CDR2 is FNYEAQ. Between the trimmed V and J ends, which lost 5 bases and 4 bases, there was a span of 18 bases. The chain's CDR3 is CASSPIQGIGYEQYF. DNA of the CDR3: TGTGCCAGCAGCCCGATCCAGGGAATTGGGTACGAGCAGTACTTC.

The CDR3 protein is CSVGSGNGELFF. As DNA, the CDR3 is TGCAGCGTTGGGTCAGGGAACGGGGAGCTGTTTTTT. The chain couples TRBV29-1 to TRBJ2-2; TRBD1 is a possible D gene (5 bases). CDR1 is SQVTM and CDR2 is ANQGSEA in the germline V gene. The CDR3 spans 12 residues. Deletions cut 4 bases from V and 7 bases from J, with 10 bases between.

The J gene is TRBJ2-5, the V gene TRBV21-1. TRBV21-1 is classified as a pseudogene. This CDR3 comprises 16 residues. This chain's CDR3 is CASSLTTATWGETQYF. The CDR3 DNA follows: TGTGCCAGCAGCTTAACAACGGCTACCTGGGGGGAGACCCAGTACTTC.

Only one count was recorded for this clone. The chain has TRBV4-1 and TRBJ1-2; possible D gene TRBD1, 6 bases. V was pared by 4 bases and J by 8 bases, with 29 bases between. CDR3 length equals 18 residues. Per germline, CDR1 MGHRA and CDR2 YSYEKL. The chain's CDR3 is CASSPGLGAGAGTEGYTF. Here the CDR3 DNA reads TGCGCCAGCAGCCCCGGATTGGGTGCAGGGGCCGGGACGGAAGGCTACACCTTC.

V is TRBV5-1 and J is TRBJ2-1; 13 bases map to TRBD2. The trim removed 5 bases at V and 8 bases at J, leaving 10 bases unmatched. The CDR3 is 16 residues long. Germline V gene lookup returns CDR1 SGHRS and CDR2 YFSETQ. This CDR3 reads CASSPSLAGGWDEQFF. In DNA, the CDR3 is TGCGCCAGCAGTCCTTCACTAGCGGGAGGGTGGGATGAGCAGTTCTTC. The full variable domain, completed using reference TRBV5-1 and TRBJ2-1, is KAGVTQTPRYLIKTRGQQVTLSCSPISGHRSVSWYQQTPGQGLQFLFEYFSETQRNKGNFPGRFSGRQFSNSRSEMNVSTLELGDSALYLCASSPSLAGGWDEQFFGPGTRLTVL.

The sample holds one count of this clone. The chain has TRBV23-1 and TRBJ2-5, with D unclear. TRBV23-1 is an open reading frame, and its role is uncertain. Trimming removed 4 bases at V and 0 bases at J, with 12 bases between. This CDR3 is 15 amino acids long. CDR3 region: CASSPSSDDQETQYF. In nucleotides, the CDR3 is TGCGCCAGCAGTCCATCGTCCGATGACCAAGAGACCCAGTACTTC.

This chain links TRBV4-3 with TRBJ1-1, with D possibly being TRBD1 (6 bases). Between the trimmed V and J ends, which lost 6 bases and 8 bases, there was a span of 13 bases. Germline CDR1 and CDR2: LGHNA and YSLEER. The CDR3 sequence is 12 residues long. CDR3 loop: CASRGTRHEAFF. The CDR3 region has the DNA TGCGCCAGCAGGGGGACAAGGCACGAAGCTTTCTTT.

V is TRBV5-1 and J is TRBJ2-5; unclear D gene. V was clipped by 0 bases and J by 5 bases, with 14 bases between them. This CDR3 has 15 amino acids. Looked up from germline, CDR1 is SGHRS and CDR2 is YFSETQ. The CDR3 nucleotides are TGCGCCAGCAGCTTGGCCGTGGGCGTCTGGGAGACCCAGTACTTC. It translates to CASSLAVGVWETQYF. The full variable domain, completed using reference TRBV5-1 and TRBJ2-5, is KAGVTQTPRYLIKTRGQQVTLSCSPISGHRSVSWYQQTPGQGLQFLFEYFSETQRNKGNFPGRFSGRQFSNSRSEMNVSTLELGDSALYLCASSLAVGVWETQYFGPGTRLLVL.

To note about this clone: This may arise from a read error, as a much more abundant clone is one base away. Distinct nucleotide sequences in the sample also encode this CDR3. V and J are TRBV2 and TRBJ2-1; D remains unclear. CDR1 and CDR2 (germline): SNHLY, FYNNEI. This CDR3 spans 10 amino acids. V lost 4 bases and J 7 bases, leaving 2 bases between the germline ends. The CDR3 bases are TGTGCCAGCAGTGGTAATGAGCAGTTCTTC. It is translated as CASSGNEQFF.

The chain links TRBV6-5 to TRBJ2-7; 11 bases align to TRBD1. Unmatched junction bases numbered 4, after V lost 0 bases and J lost 3 bases. The CDR3 is made up of 16 amino acids. The germline gives CDR1 MNHEY, CDR2 SVGAGI. CDR3 region: CASSYSRDRGNYEQYF. CDR3 nucleotides: TGTGCCAGCAGTTACTCCCGGGACAGGGGGAACTACGAGCAGTACTTC.

The chain has TRBV27 and TRBJ2-7; weak D call: TRBD2 (6 bases). Germline V CDR1 and CDR2: MNHEY, SMNVEV (reference sequence). The CDR3 is 14 residues long. Trimming cost V 2 bases and J 7 bases, with 15 bases left between them. CDR3 amino acids: CASSLMAGTREQYF. The CDR3 DNA follows: TGTGCCAGCAGTTTAATGGCGGGAACGCGGGAGCAGTACTTC.

This clone was found a few times. The chain employs TRBV29-1 and TRBJ2-2; D is perhaps TRBD1 (5 bases). The CDR3 consists of 13 residues. Germline CDR1 reads SQVTM; CDR2 reads ANQGSEA. The V end lost 6 bases, the J end lost 3 bases, and 11 bases lay between the germline ends. CDR3 residues: CSVQGWDTGELFF. Here the CDR3 DNA reads TGCAGCGTCCAGGGTTGGGACACCGGGGAGCTGTTTTTT.

The chain is built from TRBV28 and TRBJ2-3; possible D gene TRBD2, 6 bases. Trimming removed 4 bases at V and 6 bases at J, with 11 bases between. This CDR3 has 13 amino acids. Germline CDR1 and CDR2: MDHEN and SYDVKM. CDR3 residues: CASSSDYMDTQYF. The CDR3 DNA follows: TGTGCCAGCAGTTCGGACTACATGGATACGCAGTATTTT. The variable domain in full, completed from reference TRBV28 and TRBJ2-3, reads DVKVTQSSRYLVKRTGEKVFLECVQDMDHENMFWYRQDPGLGLRLIYFSYDVKMKEKGDIPEGYSVSREKKERFSLILESASTNQTSMYLCASSSDYMDTQYFGPGTRLTVL.